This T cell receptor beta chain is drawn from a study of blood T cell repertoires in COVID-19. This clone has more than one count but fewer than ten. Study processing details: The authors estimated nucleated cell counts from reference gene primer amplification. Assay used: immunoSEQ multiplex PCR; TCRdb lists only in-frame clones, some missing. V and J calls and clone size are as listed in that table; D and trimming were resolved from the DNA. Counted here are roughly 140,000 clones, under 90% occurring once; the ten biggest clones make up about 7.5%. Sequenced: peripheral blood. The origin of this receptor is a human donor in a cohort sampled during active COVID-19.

The CDR3 coding sequence is TGTGCCAGCAGTTCCTACGGACAGGGAAGGGGCGAGCAGTACTTC. This translates into CASSSYGQGRGEQYF. This chain links TRBV28 with TRBJ2-7, with 8 bases that match TRBD1. Germline V gene data show CDR1 as MDHEN and CDR2 as SYDVKM. V dropped 4 bases and J dropped 6; count of bases not matched to a gene: 11. This CDR3 contains 15 residues. The complete variable domain, with remaining parts taken from reference TRBV28 and TRBJ2-7, reads DVKVTQSSRYLVKRTGEKVFLECVQDMDHENMFWYRQDPGLGLRLIYFSYDVKMKEKGDIPEGYSVSREKKERFSLILESASTNQTSMYLCASSSYGQGRGEQYFGPGTRLTVT.